A selection of T cell receptor beta chains follows, all from one sample in a study of blood T cell repertoires in COVID-19. Repertoires were generated with immunoSEQ multiplex PCR, while TCRdb's copy carries only in-frame clones and drops some. The data contain around 310,000 clones, about 90% of them singletons. The specimen was PBMCs or T cells enriched from blood (not recorded which). All receptors come from a young man who had recovered from COVID-19. The CDR3 runs from the conserved cysteine through the conserved F or W. Each record gives: D gene, clone size, J gene, V gene, CDR3 protein, CDR3 DNA. D genes are given only for firm matches. Size is omitted from some rows. Given values are once, few, many or a class for expanded clones.

d_gene: TRBD1; abundance: .; j_gene: TRBJ2-2; v_gene: TRBV6-5; CDR3aa: CASGPDRIAGELFF; CDR3nt: TGTGCCAGCGGACCGGACAGGATCGCCGGGGAGCTGTTTTTT
d_gene: .; abundance: .; j_gene: TRBJ1-5; v_gene: TRBV5-6; CDR3aa: CASSYGTPNQPQHF; CDR3nt: TGTGCCAGCAGCTACGGGACACCTAATCAGCCCCAGCATTTT
d_gene: TRBD2; abundance: .; j_gene: TRBJ2-3; v_gene: TRBV7-9; CDR3aa: CASTSGGRADTQYF; CDR3nt: TGTGCCAGCACCAGCGGGGGTAGGGCAGATACGCAGTATTTT
d_gene: TRBD2; abundance: .; j_gene: TRBJ2-1; v_gene: TRBV5-1; CDR3aa: CASSITSGGSNEQFF; CDR3nt: TGCGCCAGCAGCATTACTAGCGGGGGTTCTAATGAGCAGTTCTTC
d_gene: TRBD2; abundance: once; j_gene: TRBJ2-3; v_gene: TRBV2; CDR3aa: CASSEGLAGGGDTQYF; CDR3nt: TGTGCCAGCAGTGAAGGGCTAGCGGGGGGAGGGGATACGCAGTATTTT
d_gene: .; abundance: .; j_gene: TRBJ2-2; v_gene: TRBV7-9; CDR3aa: CASSLFSGTGELFF; CDR3nt: TGTGCCAGCAGCTTATTTAGCGGCACCGGGGAGCTGTTTTTT
d_gene: .; abundance: .; j_gene: TRBJ2-2; v_gene: TRBV19; CDR3aa: CASSIDRAGELFF; CDR3nt: TGTGCCAGTAGTATAGATCGGGCCGGGGAGCTGTTTTTT
d_gene: .; abundance: .; j_gene: TRBJ2-7; v_gene: TRBV2; CDR3aa: CASSGGRSYEQYF; CDR3nt: TGTGCCAGCAGTGGGGGCAGGTCCTACGAGCAGTACTTC
d_gene: TRBD1; abundance: .; j_gene: TRBJ1-2; v_gene: TRBV10-2; CDR3aa: CASRDRTGYGYTF; CDR3nt: TGCGCCAGCAGAGATCGGACAGGTTATGGCTACACCTTC
d_gene: .; abundance: .; j_gene: TRBJ1-5; v_gene: TRBV30; CDR3aa: CAWTGQSNQPQHF; CDR3nt: TGTGCCTGGACCGGACAGAGCAATCAGCCCCAGCATTTT
d_gene: TRBD1; abundance: once; j_gene: TRBJ1-2; v_gene: TRBV10-3; CDR3aa: CAIRDPGQGTPHYGYTF; CDR3nt: TGTGCCATCAGGGATCCGGGACAGGGAACCCCTCACTATGGCTACACCTTC
d_gene: .; abundance: .; j_gene: TRBJ1-5; v_gene: TRBV14; CDR3aa: CASSQTRVLSQPQHF; CDR3nt: TGTGCCAGCAGCCAAACCAGGGTTTTAAGTCAGCCCCAGCATTTT
d_gene: .; abundance: .; j_gene: TRBJ1-6; v_gene: TRBV18; CDR3aa: CASSPTESSYNSPLHF; CDR3nt: TGTGCCAGCTCACCGACAGAGAGCTCCTATAATTCACCCCTCCACTTT
d_gene: .; abundance: .; j_gene: TRBJ2-1; v_gene: TRBV7-9; CDR3aa: CASSSGSSGTPEEQFF; CDR3nt: TGTGCCAGCAGCTCAGGAAGTTCCGGGACTCCCGAAGAGCAGTTCTTC
d_gene: TRBD2; abundance: .; j_gene: TRBJ2-1; v_gene: TRBV5-1; CDR3aa: CASSLGRGAYNEQFF; CDR3nt: TGCGCCAGCAGCTTGGGGCGGGGGGCCTACAATGAGCAGTTCTTC
d_gene: .; abundance: .; j_gene: TRBJ1-2; v_gene: TRBV10-3; CDR3aa: CAISEWTDYGYTF; CDR3nt: TGTGCCATCAGTGAGTGGACAGACTATGGCTACACCTTC
d_gene: .; abundance: .; j_gene: TRBJ1-6; v_gene: TRBV5-1; CDR3aa: CASSLDVWRGNSPLHF; CDR3nt: TGCGCCAGCAGCTTGGATGTTTGGAGGGGAAATTCACCCCTCCACTTT
d_gene: TRBD2; abundance: .; j_gene: TRBJ2-5; v_gene: TRBV6-2/TRBV6-3; CDR3aa: CASSGSGGVFETQYF; CDR3nt: TGTGCCAGCAGCGGGAGCGGGGGGGTCTTTGAGACCCAGTACTTC
d_gene: .; abundance: .; j_gene: TRBJ2-7; v_gene: TRBV10-3; CDR3aa: CAISELTGYEQYF; CDR3nt: TGTGCCATCAGTGAACTAACAGGCTACGAGCAGTACTTC
d_gene: .; abundance: .; j_gene: TRBJ2-7; v_gene: TRBV2; CDR3aa: CASKPYSETYEQYF; CDR3nt: TGTGCCAGCAAGCCGTATTCGGAGACCTACGAGCAGTACTTC
d_gene: .; abundance: .; j_gene: TRBJ1-3; v_gene: TRBV30; CDR3aa: CAWKGVVIYF; CDR3nt: TGTGCCTGGAAGGGAGTAGTAATATATTTT
d_gene: .; abundance: .; j_gene: TRBJ1-1; v_gene: TRBV11-3; CDR3aa: CASSLEGRTEAFF; CDR3nt: TGTGCCAGCAGCTTAGAGGGGCGCACTGAAGCTTTCTTT
d_gene: TRBD2; abundance: .; j_gene: TRBJ2-1; v_gene: TRBV7-9; CDR3aa: CASSGGSGGASYNEQFF; CDR3nt: TGTGCCAGCAGCGGGGGTAGCGGGGGTGCCTCCTACAATGAGCAGTTCTTC
d_gene: .; abundance: .; j_gene: TRBJ1-1; v_gene: TRBV11-1; CDR3aa: CASSPPNEAFF; CDR3nt: TGTGCCAGCAGCCCCCCCAATGAAGCTTTCTTT
d_gene: .; abundance: .; j_gene: TRBJ1-2; v_gene: TRBV30; CDR3aa: CAWSEGFNYGYTF; CDR3nt: TGTGCCTGGAGTGAGGGGTTCAACTATGGCTACACCTTC
d_gene: TRBD1; abundance: once; j_gene: TRBJ2-5; v_gene: TRBV15; CDR3aa: CATSRGGQGVRETQYF; CDR3nt: TGTGCCACCAGCAGAGGAGGCCAGGGGGTCCGCGAGACCCAGTACTTC
d_gene: .; abundance: .; j_gene: TRBJ1-4; v_gene: TRBV11-2; CDR3aa: CASSAVIQGPGNEKLFF; CDR3nt: TGTGCCAGCAGCGCCGTCATCCAGGGTCCCGGAAATGAAAAACTGTTTTTT
d_gene: TRBD2; abundance: .; j_gene: TRBJ2-3; v_gene: TRBV4-2; CDR3aa: CASSQDRAGGLTDTQYF; CDR3nt: TGTGCCAGCAGCCAAGATCGGGCGGGGGGACTTACAGATACGCAGTATTTT
d_gene: .; abundance: .; j_gene: TRBJ2-7; v_gene: TRBV30; CDR3aa: CAWTILQGEQYF; CDR3nt: TGTGCCTGGACCATACTTCAGGGCGAGCAGTACTTC
d_gene: .; abundance: .; j_gene: TRBJ1-4; v_gene: TRBV7-9; CDR3aa: CASSLQGKTNEKLFF; CDR3nt: TGTGCCAGCAGCCTTCAGGGGAAAACTAATGAAAAACTGTTTTTT
d_gene: TRBD1; abundance: .; j_gene: TRBJ1-5; v_gene: TRBV7-2; CDR3aa: CASSLGTGVSNQPQHF; CDR3nt: TGTGCCAGCAGCTTAGGGACAGGGGTAAGCAATCAGCCCCAGCATTTT
d_gene: TRBD1; abundance: .; j_gene: TRBJ2-1; v_gene: TRBV19; CDR3aa: CASSSGQGSYNEQFF; CDR3nt: TGTGCCAGTAGTTCCGGACAGGGGTCCTACAATGAGCAGTTCTTC
d_gene: .; abundance: .; j_gene: TRBJ1-1; v_gene: TRBV6-5; CDR3aa: CASSSGGGAFF; CDR3nt: TGTGCCAGCAGTTCCGGGGGTGGGGCTTTCTTT
d_gene: .; abundance: .; j_gene: TRBJ2-7; v_gene: TRBV13; CDR3aa: CASSFQGLIYEQYF; CDR3nt: TGTGCCAGCAGCTTTCAGGGTTTGATCTACGAGCAGTACTTC
d_gene: TRBD1; abundance: .; j_gene: TRBJ2-7; v_gene: TRBV30; CDR3aa: CAWTRPGGAKEQYF; CDR3nt: TGTGCCTGGACCCGCCCAGGGGGCGCGAAGGAGCAGTACTTC
d_gene: .; abundance: .; j_gene: TRBJ2-7; v_gene: TRBV2; CDR3aa: CASIGVGYEQYF; CDR3nt: TGTGCCAGCATAGGGGTGGGCTACGAGCAGTACTTC
d_gene: .; abundance: .; j_gene: TRBJ1-4; v_gene: TRBV4-1; CDR3aa: CASSRGQAEVEKLFF; CDR3nt: TGCGCCAGCAGCCGAGGGCAGGCCGAAGTTGAAAAACTGTTTTTT
d_gene: TRBD1; abundance: .; j_gene: TRBJ1-6; v_gene: TRBV19; CDR3aa: CASSISWDRGSPLHF; CDR3nt: TGTGCCAGTAGTATCTCGTGGGACAGGGGATCACCCCTCCACTTT
d_gene: .; abundance: once; j_gene: TRBJ1-6; v_gene: TRBV5-4; CDR3aa: CASSAVGRAPLHF; CDR3nt: TGTGCCAGCAGCGCCGTAGGGCGGGCACCCCTCCACTTT
d_gene: .; abundance: once; j_gene: TRBJ1-2; v_gene: TRBV2; CDR3aa: CASRGPYGYTF; CDR3nt: TGTGCCAGCAGGGGGCCTTATGGCTACACCTTC
d_gene: .; abundance: .; j_gene: TRBJ2-4; v_gene: TRBV30; CDR3aa: CAWSIGAKAKNIQYF; CDR3nt: TGTGCCTGGTCCATAGGAGCTAAAGCCAAAAACATTCAGTACTTC
d_gene: .; abundance: .; j_gene: TRBJ1-2; v_gene: TRBV7-2; CDR3aa: CASSSQGYGYTF; CDR3nt: TGTGCCAGCAGCTCCCAGGGTTATGGCTACACCTTC
d_gene: .; abundance: .; j_gene: TRBJ1-4; v_gene: TRBV30; CDR3aa: CASLTGPSNEKLFF; CDR3nt: TGTGCGTCCCTCACAGGCCCCTCTAATGAAAAACTGTTTTTT
d_gene: TRBD2; abundance: .; j_gene: TRBJ2-3; v_gene: TRBV11-3; CDR3aa: CASSQETSGNQYF; CDR3nt: TGTGCCAGCAGCCAAGAGACTAGCGGGAATCAGTATTTT
d_gene: .; abundance: once; j_gene: TRBJ1-1; v_gene: TRBV7-3; CDR3aa: CASSPLGQSNTEAFF; CDR3nt: TGTGCCAGCAGCCCGCTGGGCCAGTCGAACACTGAAGCTTTCTTT
d_gene: TRBD1; abundance: .; j_gene: TRBJ1-2; v_gene: TRBV28; CDR3aa: CASSPRASGQGASNYGYTF; CDR3nt: TGTGCCAGCAGCCCTCGCGCCTCGGGACAGGGGGCGTCTAACTATGGCTACACCTTC
d_gene: .; abundance: .; j_gene: TRBJ1-5; v_gene: TRBV10-3; CDR3aa: CAISLGTGNQPQHF; CDR3nt: TGTGCCATCAGTCTAGGTACCGGCAATCAGCCCCAGCATTTT
d_gene: .; abundance: .; j_gene: TRBJ2-6; v_gene: TRBV7-9; CDR3aa: CASSPPLSGANVLTF; CDR3nt: TGTGCCAGCAGCCCCCCCTTATCTGGGGCCAACGTCCTGACTTTC
d_gene: .; abundance: .; j_gene: TRBJ1-2; v_gene: TRBV28; CDR3aa: CASRDSYGYTF; CDR3nt: TGTGCCAGCAGGGACAGCTATGGCTACACCTTC
d_gene: .; abundance: .; j_gene: TRBJ2-7; v_gene: TRBV12-3/TRBV12-4; CDR3aa: CASSTSSYEQYF; CDR3nt: TGTGCCAGCAGTACATCCAGCTACGAGCAGTACTTC
d_gene: TRBD2; abundance: .; j_gene: TRBJ2-1; v_gene: TRBV7-9; CDR3aa: CASSKTGLAGLGEQFF; CDR3nt: TGTGCCAGCAGCAAAACGGGACTAGCGGGGTTGGGTGAGCAGTTCTTC
d_gene: TRBD2; abundance: .; j_gene: TRBJ2-7; v_gene: TRBV6-5; CDR3aa: CASSSTGGFGEQYF; CDR3nt: TGTGCCAGCAGCTCCACGGGGGGGTTCGGCGAGCAGTACTTC
d_gene: TRBD1; abundance: .; j_gene: TRBJ2-7; v_gene: TRBV25-1; CDR3aa: CASRGDRGKPYEQYF; CDR3nt: TGTGCCAGCAGGGGGGACAGGGGAAAACCCTACGAGCAGTACTTC
d_gene: TRBD2; abundance: .; j_gene: TRBJ2-4; v_gene: TRBV7-8; CDR3aa: CASGPTSGGNIQYF; CDR3nt: TGTGCCAGCGGGCCTACTAGCGGGGGAAACATTCAGTACTTC
d_gene: .; abundance: .; j_gene: TRBJ2-4; v_gene: TRBV11-2; CDR3aa: CASSSLLAKNIQYF; CDR3nt: TGTGCCAGCAGCAGCCTACTAGCCAAAAACATTCAGTACTTC
d_gene: .; abundance: .; j_gene: TRBJ1-4; v_gene: TRBV10-3; CDR3aa: CAISRIRALQGENEKLFF; CDR3nt: TGTGCCATCAGCCGAATTAGAGCTTTACAGGGAGAAAATGAAAAACTGTTTTTT
d_gene: .; abundance: once; j_gene: TRBJ1-4; v_gene: TRBV5-1; CDR3aa: CASSPAWGVNEKLFF; CDR3nt: TGCGCCAGCAGCCCGGCTTGGGGAGTTAATGAAAAACTGTTTTTT
d_gene: .; abundance: .; j_gene: TRBJ2-1; v_gene: TRBV28; CDR3aa: CASSLKGWGEQFF; CDR3nt: TGTGCCAGCAGTTTAAAGGGGTGGGGTGAGCAGTTCTTC